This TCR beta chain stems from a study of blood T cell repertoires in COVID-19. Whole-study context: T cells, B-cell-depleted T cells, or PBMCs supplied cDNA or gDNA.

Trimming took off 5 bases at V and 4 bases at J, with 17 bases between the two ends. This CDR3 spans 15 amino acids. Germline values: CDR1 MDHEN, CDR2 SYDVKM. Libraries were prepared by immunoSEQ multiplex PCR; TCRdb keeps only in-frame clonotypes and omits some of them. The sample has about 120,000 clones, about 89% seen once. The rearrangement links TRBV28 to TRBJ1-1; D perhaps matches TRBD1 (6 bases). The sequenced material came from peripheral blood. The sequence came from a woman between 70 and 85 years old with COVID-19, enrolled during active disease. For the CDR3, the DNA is TGTGCCAGCAGTCAACCACAGGGTGCTGGCACTGAAGCTTTCTTT. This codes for CASSQPQGAGTEAFF. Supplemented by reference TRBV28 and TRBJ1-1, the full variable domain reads DVKVTQSSRYLVKRTGEKVFLECVQDMDHENMFWYRQDPGLGLRLIYFSYDVKMKEKGDIPEGYSVSREKKERFSLILESASTNQTSMYLCASSQPQGAGTEAFFGQGTRLTVV.